The 24 T cell receptor beta chains below were found in one sample sequenced in a study of OX40 agonist ivuxolimab in advanced cancers. Method: immunoSEQ multiplex PCR; TCRdb's copy keeps in-frame clones and lacks some. The sample yields 41,000 or so clones, 87% seen once. Source: CD4+ or CD8+ T cells sorted from blood, taken in a trial of the OX40 agonist ivuxolimab. All receptors derive from an adult with an advanced solid tumor such as melanoma, head and neck, liver or kidney cancer.

The rearrangement links TRBV10-3 to TRBJ2-2, with D perhaps matching TRBD1 or TRBD2 (6 bases each). CDR3 length: 17 residues. Germline V gene data show CDR1 as ENHRY and CDR2 as SYGVKD. The germline V and J ends were trimmed by 3 bases and 3 bases, with 17 bases remaining between them. The CDR3 coding sequence is TGTGCCATCAGTGATCTCCCCGGGGGCTCGGACACCGGGGAGCTGTTTTTT. Amino acid sequence: CAISDLPGGSDTGELFF.

The V gene is TRBV5-8, the J gene TRBJ2-5; 8 bases agree with TRBD1. The CDR3 loop spans 15 amino acids. V gave up 1 base and J gave up 5 bases; unmatched junction bases: 7. Germline V gene data show CDR1 as SGHTS and CDR2 as YDEGEE. CDR3 in amino acids: CASSLPDRVRETQYF. Here the CDR3 DNA reads TGTGCCAGCAGCTTGCCGGACAGGGTTCGGGAGACCCAGTACTTC.

CDR3 residues: CASSLGPGQYYEQYF. The CDR3 nucleotides are TGTGCCAGCAGCTTAGGCCCCGGACAGTACTACGAGCAGTACTTC. This chain connects TRBV11-2 to TRBJ2-7, with D perhaps TRBD1 (6 bases). Looked up from germline, CDR1 is SGHAT and CDR2 is FQNNGV. Trimming left V 1 base short and J 3 bases short, with 13 bases between. This CDR3 contains 15 residues.

V gene TRBV27 combines with J gene TRBJ1-1, with D perhaps TRBD1 (5 bases). This CDR3 spans 14 amino acids. Germline V gene data show CDR1 as MNHEY and CDR2 as SMNVEV (reference sequence). With 2 bases removed from V and 4 bases from J, the gap between germline ends came to 11 bases. CDR3 sequence: CASSLRGAGTEAFF. Written as DNA, the CDR3 is TGTGCCAGCAGTTTACGAGGGGCCGGCACTGAAGCTTTCTTT.

The chain recombines TRBV5-4 with TRBJ1-5; 7 positions agree with TRBD1. V lost 3 bases to trimming and J lost 3 bases; unmatched junction nucleotides: 3. The CDR3 consists of 14 residues. Germline V gives CDR1 SGHNT, CDR2 YYREEE (reference sequence). CDR3 nucleotide sequence: TGTGCCAGCAGCTCGGGACAGCACAATCAGCCCCAGCATTTT. Translation gives CASSSGQHNQPQHF.

The V call is TRBV7-9, the J call TRBJ2-2; D call uncertain. This CDR3 contains 12 residues. Germline CDR1 SEHNR, CDR2 FQNEAQ (reference sequence). Between the trimmed V and J ends, which lost 7 bases and 3 bases, there was a span of 6 bases. CDR3 DNA sequence: TGTGCCAGCAACCGGGACACCGGGGAGCTGTTTTTT. Translated: CASNRDTGELFF.

V usage is TRBV9 and J usage is TRBJ2-1; 11 bases are shared with TRBD2. Germline V lookup: CDR1 SGDLS, CDR2 YYNGEE. V was pared by 2 bases and J by 0 bases, with 7 bases of the junction left unmatched. This CDR3 is 18 amino acids long. The CDR3 is CASSVLAGGLSSYNEQFF. The CDR3 region has the DNA TGTGCCAGCAGCGTTTTAGCGGGAGGGTTGAGCTCCTACAATGAGCAGTTCTTC.

This rearrangement joins TRBV2 to TRBJ2-5; no firm D call. The CDR3 contains 13 residues. Germline lookup yields CDR1 SNHLY and CDR2 FYNNEI. V lost 2 bases to trimming and J lost 5 bases, with 9 bases between them. CDR3 bases: TGTGCCAGCAGTGAACTGCTGGGGGAGACCCAGTACTTC. Protein: CASSELLGETQYF.

In its sample, this clone was seen a few times. J is TRBJ1-1 and V is TRBV28, with 9 bases fitting TRBD1. V was pared by 5 bases and J by 11 bases, with 12 bases of the junction left unmatched. Germline V lookup: CDR1 MDHEN, CDR2 SYDVKM. The CDR3 is 14 amino acids. The CDR3 sequence: CASSPNTGGGRAFF. CDR3 in DNA: TGTGCCAGCAGTCCAAACACAGGGGGCGGAAGGGCTTTCTTT.

The CDR3, as DNA: TGTGCCAGCATCAATTCCGGTGGGGGGTACGAGCAGTACTTC. Protein product: CASINSGGGYEQYF. The chain recombines TRBV28 with TRBJ2-7, with D perhaps matching TRBD2 (6 bases). The ends were cut back, 7 bases at V and 4 bases at J, with 17 bases in the middle. CDR1 is MDHEN, CDR2 SYDVKM, per germline. The CDR3 is 14 amino acids.

J is TRBJ2-7 and V is TRBV4-1; 9 nucleotides match TRBD2. Germline V CDR1 and CDR2: MGHRA, YSYEKL. The CDR3 covers 16 residues. The V gene end was trimmed by 0 bases and the J gene end by 4 bases; junction bases not matched to a gene: 7. CDR3 nucleotides: TGCGCCAGCAGCCAAGATCGAGGGCTAGCGGGGTACGAGCAGTACTTC. Amino acids: CASSQDRGLAGYEQYF.

The CDR3 spells CASRGAGTSGRNEQFF. Written as DNA, the CDR3 is TGTGCCAGCAGGGGGGCCGGGACTAGCGGGAGGAATGAGCAGTTCTTC. The chain carries TRBV6-4 and TRBJ2-1; 15 nucleotides align to TRBD2. The germline CDR1 and CDR2 sequences are MRHNA and SNTAGT. This CDR3 has 16 residues. Losses at the gene ends were 6 bases for V and 7 bases for J; bases not matched to a gene: 7.

The gene calls are TRBV5-1 and TRBJ2-7; possible D gene TRBD1, 6 bases. Trimming cost V 1 base and J 5 bases, with 13 bases left between them. From germline, CDR1 is SGHRS and CDR2 YFSETQ. The CDR3 has 14 amino acids. The CDR3 DNA reads TGCGCCAGCAGCTTGACACAGGGATTGAACGAGCAGTACTTC. Its translation: CASSLTQGLNEQYF.

The chain has TRBV9 and TRBJ2-4; perhaps D is TRBD1 or TRBD2 (5 bases each). The CDR3 covers 15 residues. CDR1 and CDR2 from the germline V gene are SGDLS and YYNGEE. With 0 bases removed from V and 6 bases from J, the gap between germline ends came to 13 bases. CDR3 sequence reads: CASSVASGLGNIQYF. DNA of the CDR3: TGTGCCAGCAGCGTAGCCTCGGGGCTGGGAAACATTCAGTACTTC.

This clone was counted between two and nine times. The chain is built from TRBV12-5 and TRBJ1-3, with D hard to call. Germline CDR1 and CDR2: LGHNT and FRNRAP. Trimming took off 6 bases at V and 0 bases at J, with 18 bases between the two ends. The CDR3 loop spans 17 amino acids. The chain's CDR3 is CASGRKSDGISGNTIYF. In DNA, the CDR3 is TGTGCTAGTGGCAGAAAATCGGACGGAATCTCTGGAAACACCATATATTTT.

The genes are TRBV5-1 and TRBJ2-5; the match to TRBD1 covers 9 bases. V lost 0 bases, J lost 4 bases, and 4 bases stayed unmatched. Germline V lookup: CDR1 SGHRS, CDR2 YFSETQ. The CDR3 is 15 residues long. The CDR3: CASSLGQGGAETQYF. CDR3 nucleotide sequence: TGCGCCAGCAGCTTGGGACAGGGGGGCGCAGAGACCCAGTACTTC.

This clone was picked up one time. V gene TRBV28 combines with J gene TRBJ1-4; no clear D. This CDR3 region has 17 residues. The germline CDR1 and CDR2 sequences are MDHEN and SYDVKM. V was shortened by 3 bases and J by 1 base, with 15 bases between the two germline ends. DNA of the CDR3: TGTGCCAGCAGTTTCCAGGTTTCGTCGTTAACTAATGAAAAACTGTTTTTT. This sequence encodes CASSFQVSSLTNEKLFF.

The chain carries TRBV27 and TRBJ2-7; TRBD1 agrees at 8 bases. CDR3 length equals 14 residues. Trimming took 2 bases from V and 4 from J; bases not matched to a gene: 4. CDR1 is MNHEY and CDR2 is SMNVEV in the germline V gene (reference sequence). The CDR3 coding sequence is TGTGCCAGCAGTTTACGGACAGGGCAGTACGAGCAGTACTTC. Its translation is CASSLRTGQYEQYF.

The rearrangement joins TRBV19 to TRBJ2-5; D not certain. The DNA matches TRBJ2-7 better at its end, which makes the J call doubtful. CDR3 length: 14 amino acids. Germline CDR1 and CDR2: LNHDA and SQIVND (reference sequence). The DNA of the CDR3 is TGTGCCAGTACCCCGCCCTGGCAGCCCAACGAGCAGTACTTC. Amino acids: CASTPPWQPNEQYF.

The V call is TRBV2, the J call TRBJ2-3; D ambiguous. V was shortened by 7 bases and J by 3 bases, with 17 bases between the two germline ends. Germline loops: CDR1 SNHLY, CDR2 FYNNEI. The CDR3 runs 15 residues. The CDR3: CASIGSTLPTDTQYF. The CDR3 region has the DNA TGTGCCAGCATAGGCAGCACCCTCCCGACAGATACGCAGTATTTT.

The chain recombines TRBV5-4 with TRBJ2-7; D is unclear. V dropped 5 bases and J dropped 2 bases, with 14 bases sitting between them. The CDR3 length is 14 residues. Germline V gene data show CDR1 as SGHNT and CDR2 as YYREEE (reference sequence). The CDR3 here is CASRDTNRPYEQYF. CDR3 nucleotides: TGTGCCAGCAGGGATACCAATCGTCCCTACGAGCAGTACTTC.

V usage is TRBV11-2 and J usage is TRBJ2-1; D is uncertain. The CDR3 runs 15 residues. Trimming left V 5 bases short and J 4 bases short, with 15 bases between. Germline V gene data show CDR1 as SGHAT and CDR2 as FQNNGV. The CDR3 coding sequence is TGTGCCAGCAGCCCCATCCGCATGGGGTACAATGAGCAGTTCTTC. Residues: CASSPIRMGYNEQFF.

The rearrangement links TRBV5-1 to TRBJ1-1, with no clear D. The V gene's germline CDR1 is SGHRS and CDR2 YFSETQ. The V gene lost 5 bases and the J gene lost 6 bases, with 8 bases spanning the gap. The CDR3 runs 11 residues. The CDR3 loop is CASSGFAEAFF. CDR3 DNA: TGCGCCAGCAGTGGATTCGCTGAAGCTTTCTTT.

The sample holds one count of this clone. The V gene is TRBV19, the J gene TRBJ1-1; D might be TRBD1 (5 bases). The CDR3 covers 17 residues. V lost 5 bases, J lost 4 bases, and 23 bases lay in between. CDR1 is LNHDA, CDR2 SQIVND, per germline (reference sequence). CDR3 amino acids: CASSDLRGTPGGTEAFF. Here the CDR3 DNA reads TGTGCCAGTAGTGACCTCCGAGGGACCCCGGGCGGCACTGAAGCTTTCTTT. The full variable domain, with the rest looked up from reference TRBV19 and TRBJ1-1, is DGGITQSPKYLFRKEGQNVTLSCEQNLNHDAMYWYRQDPGQGLRLIYYSQIVNDFQKGDIAEGYSVSREKKESFPLTVTSAQKNPTAFYLCASSDLRGTPGGTEAFFGQGTRLTVV.